A single sample gave rise to the 31 T cell receptor beta chains below, sequenced in a study of cytomegalovirus exposure and HLA in healthy donors. PCR was performed using 60 Vbeta and 13 Jbeta primers. Clones were read by immunoSEQ multiplex PCR, and TCRdb kept only the in-frame ones, dropping some. The table lists 120,000 or so clones, less than 80% of them singletons. The sequenced material came from PBMCs. These receptors were collected from a man in his forties in good health and CMV-seropositive.

The rearrangement joins TRBV6-1 to TRBJ1-2, with D perhaps TRBD1 (6 bases). This CDR3 is 15 amino acids long. Germline V CDR1 and CDR2: MNHNS, SASEGT. Trimming took off 5 bases at V and 5 bases at J, with 18 bases between the two ends. The CDR3 loop reads CASSLELQGPYGYTF. The CDR3 nucleotides read TGTGCCAGCAGTCTAGAATTACAGGGACCATATGGCTACACCTTC.

The CDR3 sequence: CASSMSGTGGGEQFF. CDR3 DNA sequence: TGTGCCAGTAGTATGTCCGGGACAGGGGGCGGTGAGCAGTTCTTC. The chain employs TRBV19 and TRBJ2-1; 12 positions match TRBD1. With V trimmed by 3 bases and J by 9 bases, 6 bases remained unmatched. Germline CDR1 is LNHDA and CDR2 is SQIVND (reference sequence). This CDR3 region has 15 residues.

The V gene is TRBV7-8, the J gene TRBJ2-1; D may be TRBD1 (6 bases). The germline V and J ends were trimmed by 1 base and 1 base, with 11 bases remaining between them. Per the germline V gene, CDR1 is SGHVS and CDR2 is FQNEAQ. The CDR3 loop spans 16 amino acids. The CDR3, as DNA: TGTGCCAGCAGCTTAGAGTCTAGGGGGTCCTACAATGAGCAGTTCTTC. It encodes CASSLESRGSYNEQFF.

The gene calls are TRBV29-1 and TRBJ1-2; TRBD1 agrees at 11 bases. The V gene end was trimmed by 4 bases and the J gene end by 3 bases; junction bases not matched to a gene: 1. The CDR3 has 13 residues. Germline CDR1 SQVTM, CDR2 ANQGSEA. CDR3 residues: CSVGDRGYYGYTF. CDR3 nucleotides: TGCAGCGTTGGGGACAGGGGGTACTATGGCTACACCTTC.

The genes are TRBV7-2 and TRBJ2-4; D gene uncertain. Germline V gene lookup returns CDR1 SGHTA and CDR2 FQGNSA. The CDR3 spans 15 residues. The V end was cut by 2 bases, the J end by 0 bases, with 8 bases between. CDR3 DNA sequence: TGTGCCAGCAGCTTATATGGGCTAGCCAAAAACATTCAGTACTTC. Its translation: CASSLYGLAKNIQYF.

The rearrangement joins TRBV7-2 to TRBJ1-5; D unresolved. Trimming took off 5 bases at V and 1 base at J, with 9 bases between the two ends. The CDR3 contains 14 residues. From germline, CDR1 is SGHTA and CDR2 FQGNSA. The CDR3 region has the DNA TGTGCCAGCAGCCCCTCCCCCAGCAATCAGCCCCAGCATTTT. Its translation is CASSPSPSNQPQHF.

The chain has TRBV30 and TRBJ1-1; D gene uncertain. CDR3 length: 15 residues. In germline, CDR1 is GTSNPN, CDR2 SVGIG (reference sequence). V lost 0 bases and J lost 0, with 11 bases in between. The CDR3 spells CAWSVDTVMNTEAFF. The CDR3 nucleotides read TGTGCCTGGAGTGTAGATACGGTAATGAACACTGAAGCTTTCTTT.

The V gene is TRBV5-1, the J gene TRBJ1-1; D is ambiguous. V was trimmed by 0 bases and J by 0 bases, leaving 9 bases between them. This CDR3 has 15 amino acids. CDR1 is SGHRS and CDR2 is YFSETQ in the germline V gene. The chain's CDR3 is CASSLGSGLNTEAFF. Here the CDR3 DNA reads TGCGCCAGCAGCTTGGGATCGGGGTTGAACACTGAAGCTTTCTTT.

This clone has more than one count but fewer than ten. The genes are TRBV4-3 and TRBJ2-5; TRBD1 is a possible D gene (5 bases). In germline, CDR1 is LGHNA, CDR2 YSLEER. V was shortened by 0 bases and J by 3 bases, with 8 bases between the two germline ends. This CDR3 has 14 amino acids. The CDR3 loop is CASSQEGQKETQYF. As DNA, the CDR3 is TGCGCCAGCAGCCAAGAAGGACAAAAAGAGACCCAGTACTTC.

The J gene is TRBJ2-1, the V gene TRBV11-2, with 15 bases lining up with TRBD2. Trimming cost V 5 bases and J 4 bases; bases outside gene matches: 6. The V gene's germline CDR1 is SGHAT and CDR2 FQNNGV. This CDR3 spans 17 amino acids. The CDR3 spells CASSPGTSGGTYNEQFF. The CDR3, as DNA: TGTGCCAGCAGCCCCGGGACTAGCGGGGGGACTTACAATGAGCAGTTCTTC.

V gene TRBV15 combines with J gene TRBJ2-3; TRBD2 is a possible D gene (7 bases). The CDR3 is 16 residues long. CDR1 and CDR2 from the germline V gene are LNHNV and YYDKDF (reference sequence). The V end was cut by 5 bases, the J end by 3 bases, with 18 bases between. CDR3 region: CATSSQGGGSTDTQYF. The CDR3 DNA reads TGTGCCACCAGCTCCCAAGGGGGGGGTTCAACAGATACGCAGTATTTT.

The chain uses TRBV6-4 and TRBJ2-5; 9 nucleotides align to TRBD2. V was clipped by 5 bases and J by 2 bases; unmatched bases: 3. Germline V gene sequence: CDR1 MRHNA, CDR2 SNTAGT. The CDR3 extends over 14 amino acids. DNA for the CDR3: TGTGCCAGCAGTCTTAGCGGGAGACAAGAGACCCAGTACTTC. Translation gives CASSLSGRQETQYF.

This clone was counted once. V and J are TRBV13 and TRBJ2-1; 8 nucleotides match TRBD2. The ends lost 2 bases at V and 7 bases at J; junction bases unmatched: 4. Germline CDR1 PRHDT, CDR2 FYEKMQ (reference sequence). The CDR3 sequence is 14 residues long. CDR3 sequence: CASSLYSGRNEQFF. As DNA, the CDR3 is TGTGCCAGCAGCTTATACAGCGGGAGAAATGAGCAGTTCTTC.

This chain joins TRBV6-1 and TRBJ1-4, with 8 bases matching TRBD1. The V and J ends lost 7 bases and 8 bases, in that order; junction bases with no gene match: 6. This CDR3 is built from 13 residues. Germline CDR1 and CDR2: MNHNS and SASEGT. In DNA form, the CDR3 reads TGTGCCAGCATTGAGGACAGGGTCGAAAAACTGTTTTTT. The encoded protein is CASIEDRVEKLFF.

The gene calls are TRBV7-8 and TRBJ2-2, with TRBD1 identical over 8 bases. V dropped 4 bases and J dropped 6; count of bases not matched to a gene: 10. The CDR3 has 16 residues. Germline V gene lookup returns CDR1 SGHVS and CDR2 FQNEAQ. This CDR3 reads CASSSPGQGAAGELFF. The CDR3 region has the DNA TGTGCCAGCAGCTCCCCAGGACAGGGAGCAGCCGGGGAGCTGTTTTTT. Filled out from reference TRBV7-8 and TRBJ2-2, the complete variable domain reads GAGVSQSPRYKVAKRGQDVALRCDPISGHVSLFWYQQALGQGPEFLTYFQNEAQLDKSGLPSDRFFAERPEGSVSTLKIQRTQQEDSAVYLCASSSPGQGAAGELFFGEGSRLTVL.

This rearrangement joins TRBV5-1 to TRBJ2-7; the D gene is possibly TRBD2 (6 bases). This CDR3 comprises 15 residues. V lost 4 bases to trimming and J lost 3 bases, with 17 bases between them. Germline V gives CDR1 SGHRS, CDR2 YFSETQ. CDR3 bases: TGCGCCAGCAGCCGAGCCCAGGGAGGTCTCTACGAGCAGTACTTC. The encoded protein is CASSRAQGGLYEQYF.

The chain uses TRBV6-1 and TRBJ2-1; 7 positions agree with TRBD1. This CDR3 region has 14 residues. CDR1 is MNHNS, CDR2 SASEGT, per germline. V lost 9 bases and J lost 8; bases outside the gene matches: 13. CDR3 sequence (DNA): TGTGCCAGTTTGACAGGGACCTGGAAGGATGAGCAGTTCTTC. This translates into CASLTGTWKDEQFF.

V and J are TRBV10-1 and TRBJ1-5, with D maybe TRBD1 (5 bases). The germline CDR1 and CDR2 sequences are WNHNN and SYGVQD (reference sequence). The CDR3 totals 15 residues. V lost 0 bases and J 7 bases, leaving 13 bases between the germline ends. CDR3 nucleotides: TGCGCCAGCAGTGAGTCCCGGGGGGGAGACCAGCCCCAGCATTTT. Protein sequence: CASSESRGGDQPQHF.

A single count supports this clone. V usage is TRBV27 and J usage is TRBJ2-7, with 12 bases fitting TRBD2. This CDR3 has 16 residues. Germline CDR1 is MNHEY and CDR2 is SMNVEV (reference sequence). J gave up 4 bases and V 6 bases, and 10 bases lay outside the gene matches. The CDR3 coding sequence is TGTGCCAGCAGATGGGCTAGCGGGAGGGAGGGGTACGAGCAGTACTTC. It encodes CASRWASGREGYEQYF.

The V call is TRBV11-3, the J call TRBJ2-7, with a tentative D call TRBD2 (5 bases). The CDR3 runs 13 residues. Germline-derived CDR1 and CDR2 are SGHNT and YENEEA. Deletions cut 5 bases from V and 1 base from J, with 9 bases between. The CDR3 here is CASSRRGSYEQYF. The CDR3 bases are TGTGCCAGCAGCCGGAGAGGGTCCTACGAGCAGTACTTC. The variable domain in full, completed from reference TRBV11-3 and TRBJ2-7, reads EAGVVQSPRYKIIEKKQPVAFWCNPISGHNTLYWYLQNLGQGPELLIRYENEEAVDDSQLPKDRFSAERLKGVDSTLKIQPAELGDSAVYLCASSRRGSYEQYFGPGTRLTVT.

This rearrangement joins TRBV4-1 to TRBJ2-5; possible D gene TRBD2, 6 bases. The J call may be faulty, since TRBJ2-7 better matches the DNA end. Germline V gene lookup returns CDR1 MGHRA and CDR2 YSYEKL. The CDR3 covers 15 residues. CDR3 region: CASSQAPGGVYEQYF. The CDR3 bases are TGCGCCAGCAGCCAAGCCCCCGGGGGTGTTTACGAGCAGTACTTC.

This sequence joins TRBV28 and TRBJ2-4; 10 bases fit TRBD2. This CDR3 region has 20 residues. Germline V gene sequence: CDR1 MDHEN, CDR2 SYDVKM. V shed 2 bases, J shed 1 base, and the junction held 14 bases outside the gene matches. The CDR3 spells CASSLGWLAGDGRAKNIQYF. The CDR3 DNA sequence: TGTGCCAGCAGTTTAGGGTGGCTAGCGGGAGACGGGCGGGCCAAAAACATTCAGTACTTC.

CDR3 amino acids: CASSPGTGGTGELFF. Here the CDR3 DNA reads TGTGCCAGTAGTCCCGGGACAGGGGGTACCGGGGAGCTGTTTTTT. The J gene is TRBJ2-2, the V gene TRBV19; 11 positions agree with TRBD1. Germline CDR1 reads LNHDA; CDR2 reads SQIVND (reference sequence). The V and J ends lost 5 bases and 5 bases, in that order; junction bases with no gene match: 4. The CDR3 runs to 15 residues.

This chain connects TRBV27 to TRBJ2-1; 13 nucleotides align to TRBD2. CDR1 and CDR2 (germline): MNHEY, SMNVEV (reference sequence). CDR3 length equals 17 residues. V shed 5 bases, J shed 3 bases, and the junction held 7 bases outside the gene matches. The CDR3 protein is CASSMRLAGGSYNEQFF. CDR3 DNA sequence: TGTGCCAGCAGTATGAGACTAGCGGGAGGCAGCTACAATGAGCAGTTCTTC.

This clone has a single count. The CDR3 sequence is CASRLDSFSYEQYF. The CDR3 DNA reads TGTGCCAGCAGATTAGACAGTTTCTCCTACGAGCAGTACTTC. The V and J genes are TRBV28 and TRBJ2-7; TRBD1 is a possible D gene (5 bases). The CDR3 is made up of 14 amino acids. V was trimmed by 6 bases and J by 0 bases, leaving 12 bases between them. Germline V gene lookup returns CDR1 MDHEN and CDR2 SYDVKM. The full variable domain, in which reference TRBV28 and TRBJ2-7 provide the parts outside the CDR3, is DVKVTQSSRYLVKRTGEKVFLECVQDMDHENMFWYRQDPGLGLRLIYFSYDVKMKEKGDIPEGYSVSREKKERFSLILESASTNQTSMYLCASRLDSFSYEQYFGPGTRLTVT.

J is TRBJ1-5 and V is TRBV2; 7 bases are a match to TRBD1. Germline loops: CDR1 SNHLY, CDR2 FYNNEI. Losses at the gene ends were 6 bases for V and 3 bases for J; bases not matched to a gene: 8. The CDR3 consists of 15 residues. The CDR3 DNA reads as TGTGCCAGCAGGGCCGGGACAGCAAACAATCAGCCCCAGCATTTT. As protein: CASRAGTANNQPQHF.

The rearrangement joins TRBV4-1 to TRBJ2-3; D perhaps matches TRBD2 (7 bases). Trimming took off 5 bases at V and 1 base at J, with 16 bases between the two ends. CDR3 length equals 16 residues. CDR1 and CDR2 (germline): MGHRA, YSYEKL. CDR3 residues: CASSDNGGAGTDTQYF. CDR3 in DNA: TGCGCCAGCAGCGACAATGGGGGGGCAGGCACAGATACGCAGTATTTT.

J is TRBJ2-1 and V is TRBV5-8; the match to TRBD2 covers 7 bases. Unmatched junction bases numbered 9, after V lost 2 bases and J lost 10 bases. The germline V gene encodes CDR1 SGHTS and CDR2 YDEGEE. The CDR3 extends over 14 amino acids. CDR3 in DNA: TGTGCCAGCAGCTTTAGAGGCGGGAGAGGGGAGCAGTTCTTC. Its protein product is CASSFRGGRGEQFF.

J is TRBJ2-7 and V is TRBV29-1; a weak D match, TRBD2 (6 bases). Trimming cost V 6 bases and J 5 bases, with 14 bases left between them. CDR1 is SQVTM and CDR2 is ANQGSEA in the germline V gene. This CDR3 has 12 amino acids. The CDR3 DNA sequence: TGCAGCGTCTCCGCGGGGTTCGACGAGCAGTACTTC. It translates to CSVSAGFDEQYF.

This chain uses TRBV6-4 with TRBJ2-6; no reliable D call. The V and J ends lost 5 bases and 1 base respectively, with 6 bases between them. This CDR3 has 14 amino acids. The germline gives CDR1 MRHNA, CDR2 SNTAGT. CDR3 nucleotides: TGTGCCAGCAGTTCATTGTCTGGGGCCAACGTCCTGACTTTC. Its translation: CASSSLSGANVLTF.

The chain joins TRBV29-1 to TRBJ2-1; D not certain. Trimming took 4 bases from V and 12 from J, leaving 10 bases between them. The CDR3 totals 10 residues. CDR1 and CDR2 (germline): SQVTM, ANQGSEA. The CDR3, as DNA: TGCAGCGTTGTTCTTTACTGGCAGTTCTTC. This encodes CSVVLYWQFF.